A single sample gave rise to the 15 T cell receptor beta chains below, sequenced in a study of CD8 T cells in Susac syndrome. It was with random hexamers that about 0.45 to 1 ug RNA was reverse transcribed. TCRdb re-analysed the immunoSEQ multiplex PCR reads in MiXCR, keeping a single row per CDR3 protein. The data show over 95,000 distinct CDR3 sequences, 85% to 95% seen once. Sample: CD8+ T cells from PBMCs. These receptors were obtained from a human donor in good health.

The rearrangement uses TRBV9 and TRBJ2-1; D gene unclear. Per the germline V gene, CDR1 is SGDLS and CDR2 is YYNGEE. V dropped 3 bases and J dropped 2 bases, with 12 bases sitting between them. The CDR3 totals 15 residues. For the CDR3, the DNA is TGTGCCAGCAGCGGAGCCAGCGAGGCCTACAATGAGCAGTTCTTC. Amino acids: CASSGASEAYNEQFF.

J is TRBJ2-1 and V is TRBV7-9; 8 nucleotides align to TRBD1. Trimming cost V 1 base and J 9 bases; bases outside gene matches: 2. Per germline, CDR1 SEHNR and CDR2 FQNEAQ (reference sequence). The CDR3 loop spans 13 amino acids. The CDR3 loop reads CASSLGTGTEQFF. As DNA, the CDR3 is TGTGCCAGCAGCTTAGGGACAGGGACTGAGCAGTTCTTC.

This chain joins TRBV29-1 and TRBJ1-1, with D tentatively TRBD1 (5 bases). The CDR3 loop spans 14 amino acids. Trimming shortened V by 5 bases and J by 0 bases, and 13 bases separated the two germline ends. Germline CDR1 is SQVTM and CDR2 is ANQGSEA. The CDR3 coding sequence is TGCAGCGTTCGGGGGATAACATTGAACACTGAAGCTTTCTTT. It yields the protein CSVRGITLNTEAFF.

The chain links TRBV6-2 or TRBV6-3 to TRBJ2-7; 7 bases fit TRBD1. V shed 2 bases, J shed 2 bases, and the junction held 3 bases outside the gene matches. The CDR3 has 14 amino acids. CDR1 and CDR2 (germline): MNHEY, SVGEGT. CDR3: CASSYDREPYEQYF. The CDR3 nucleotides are TGTGCCAGCAGTTACGACAGGGAGCCCTACGAGCAGTACTTC.

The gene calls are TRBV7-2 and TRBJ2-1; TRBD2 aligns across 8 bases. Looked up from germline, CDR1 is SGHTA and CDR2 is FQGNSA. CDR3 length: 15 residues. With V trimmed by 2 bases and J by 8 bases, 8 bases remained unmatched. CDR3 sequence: CASSLQAGVLDEQFF. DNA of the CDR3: TGTGCCAGCAGCTTACAAGCGGGAGTCCTTGATGAGCAGTTCTTC.

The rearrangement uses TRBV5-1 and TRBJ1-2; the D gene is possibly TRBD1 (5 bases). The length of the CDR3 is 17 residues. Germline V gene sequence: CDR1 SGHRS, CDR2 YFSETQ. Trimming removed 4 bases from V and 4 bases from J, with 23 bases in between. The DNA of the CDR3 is TGCGCCAGCAGCCGGGGGGAAGGGATGTCGCCCCTCTATGGCTACACCTTC. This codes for CASSRGEGMSPLYGYTF.

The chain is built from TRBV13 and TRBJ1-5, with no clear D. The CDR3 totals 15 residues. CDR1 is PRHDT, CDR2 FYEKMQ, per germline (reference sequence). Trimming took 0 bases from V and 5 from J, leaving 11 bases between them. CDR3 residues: CASSLGRARYQPQHF. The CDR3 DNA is TGTGCCAGCAGCTTAGGTAGGGCACGATATCAGCCCCAGCATTTT.

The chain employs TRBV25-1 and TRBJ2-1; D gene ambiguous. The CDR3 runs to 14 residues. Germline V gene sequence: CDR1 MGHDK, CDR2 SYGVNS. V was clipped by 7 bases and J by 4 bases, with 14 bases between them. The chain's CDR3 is CASISSRLYNEQFF. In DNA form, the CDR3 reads TGTGCCAGCATATCGTCTCGGCTTTACAATGAGCAGTTCTTC.

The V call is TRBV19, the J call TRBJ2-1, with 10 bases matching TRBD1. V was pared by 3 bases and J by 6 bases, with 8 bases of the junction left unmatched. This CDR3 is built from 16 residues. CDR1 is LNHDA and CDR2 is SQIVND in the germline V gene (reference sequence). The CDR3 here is CASSIPTRTGGNEQFF. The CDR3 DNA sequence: TGTGCCAGTAGTATCCCTACTAGGACAGGGGGCAATGAGCAGTTCTTC.

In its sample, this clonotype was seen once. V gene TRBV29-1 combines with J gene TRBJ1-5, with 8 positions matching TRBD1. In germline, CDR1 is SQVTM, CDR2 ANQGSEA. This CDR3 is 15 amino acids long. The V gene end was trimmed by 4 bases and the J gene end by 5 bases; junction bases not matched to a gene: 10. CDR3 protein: CSVAQGAGPDQPQHF. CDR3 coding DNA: TGCAGCGTTGCTCAGGGGGCCGGACCGGATCAGCCCCAGCATTTT.

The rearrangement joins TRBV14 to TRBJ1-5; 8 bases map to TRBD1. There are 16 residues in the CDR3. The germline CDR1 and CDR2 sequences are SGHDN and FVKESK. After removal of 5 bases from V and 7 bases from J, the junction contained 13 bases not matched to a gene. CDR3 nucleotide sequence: TGTGCCAGCAGCTTGTCGACCGGGACAGGAGAACAGCCCCAGCATTTT. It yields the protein CASSLSTGTGEQPQHF.

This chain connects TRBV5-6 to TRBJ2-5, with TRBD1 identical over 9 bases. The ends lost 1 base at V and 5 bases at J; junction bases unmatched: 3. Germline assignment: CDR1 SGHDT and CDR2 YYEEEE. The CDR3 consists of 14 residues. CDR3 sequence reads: CASSLKDRGETQYF. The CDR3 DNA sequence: TGTGCCAGCAGCTTGAAAGACAGGGGGGAGACCCAGTACTTC.

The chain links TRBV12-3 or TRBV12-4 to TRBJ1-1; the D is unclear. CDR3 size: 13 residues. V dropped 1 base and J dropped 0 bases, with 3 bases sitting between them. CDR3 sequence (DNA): TGTGCCAGCAGTTTAGGGATGAACACTGAAGCTTTCTTT. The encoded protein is CASSLGMNTEAFF.

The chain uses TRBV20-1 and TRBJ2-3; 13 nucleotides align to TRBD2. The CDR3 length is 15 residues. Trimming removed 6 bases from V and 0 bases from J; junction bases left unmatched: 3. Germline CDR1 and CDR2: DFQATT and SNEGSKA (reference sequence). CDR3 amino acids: CSASGLAGSTDTQYF. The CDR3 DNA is TGCAGTGCCTCGGGACTAGCGGGGAGCACAGATACGCAGTATTTT.

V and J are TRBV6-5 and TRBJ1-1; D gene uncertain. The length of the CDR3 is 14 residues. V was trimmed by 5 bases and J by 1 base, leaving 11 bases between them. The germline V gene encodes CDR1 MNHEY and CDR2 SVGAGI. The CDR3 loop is CASSGLVGNTEAFF. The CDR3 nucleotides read TGTGCCAGCAGTGGCCTCGTGGGGAACACTGAAGCTTTCTTT.